These 26 T cell receptor beta chains were sequenced from one sample in a study of cytomegalovirus exposure and HLA in healthy donors. The PCR made use of 60 Vbeta and 13 Jbeta primers. Libraries were prepared by immunoSEQ multiplex PCR; TCRdb keeps only in-frame clonotypes and omits some of them. The repertoire holds about 210,000 clones, with about four fifths as singletons. Sequencing input: PBMCs. The receptors come from a man aged 35-49 years in good health and CMV-seropositive.

The chain carries TRBV18 and TRBJ1-4; no reliable D call. The CDR3 consists of 16 residues. CDR1 is KGHSH, CDR2 LQKENI, per germline. V lost 5 bases to trimming and J lost 0 bases, with 13 bases between them. The CDR3: CASSRSYTATNEKLFF. In DNA form, the CDR3 reads TGTGCCAGCTCAAGATCGTACACAGCAACTAATGAAAAACTGTTTTTT.

A few counts support this clone. For the CDR3, the DNA is TGTGCCAGTAGTATTCCAGGGAATCGCTACGAGCAGTACTTC. Residues: CASSIPGNRYEQYF. V and J are TRBV19 and TRBJ2-5, with a possible D match to TRBD1 (5 bases). The DNA end favors TRBJ2-7, so the J call may be wrong. Germline values: CDR1 LNHDA, CDR2 SQIVND (reference sequence). The CDR3 length is 14 residues.

This chain links TRBV18 with TRBJ1-1; 8 positions agree with TRBD1. Germline lookup yields CDR1 KGHSH and CDR2 LQKENI. J lost 3 bases, V lost 5 bases, and 2 bases had no gene match. The CDR3 sequence is 13 residues long. The CDR3 sequence is CASSSDRDTEAFF. The CDR3 nucleotides are TGTGCCAGCTCATCGGACAGGGACACTGAAGCTTTCTTT.

This clone appeared a few times. The V and J genes are TRBV7-9 and TRBJ2-3; 9 bases align to TRBD2. Trimming took 5 bases from V and 3 from J; bases not matched to a gene: 9. The germline gives CDR1 SEHNR, CDR2 FQNEAQ (reference sequence). CDR3 length equals 16 residues. CDR3 DNA: TGTGCCAGCAGCCTGCTGCTAGCGGGACCTACAGATACGCAGTATTTT. Translated: CASSLLLAGPTDTQYF.

The chain links TRBV2 to TRBJ1-5, with D hard to call. The CDR3 is made up of 16 amino acids. V lost 6 bases, J lost 2 bases, and 17 bases lay in between. CDR1 is SNHLY, CDR2 FYNNEI, per germline. CDR3 DNA sequence: TGTGCCAGCAGACTCGGCAGAGGGTCGGGCAATCAGCCCCAGCATTTT. Amino acid sequence: CASRLGRGSGNQPQHF.

There are a few counts of this clone. The chain is built from TRBV4-2 and TRBJ2-1; 8 nucleotides agree with TRBD2. Per the germline V gene, CDR1 is LGHNA and CDR2 is YNFKEQ. Trimming cost V 4 bases and J 13 bases; bases outside gene matches: 6. The CDR3 has 12 amino acids. CDR3 coding DNA: TGTGCCAGCAGCCCGCCGGGGGGGGCCCAGTTCTTC. Its protein is CASSPPGGAQFF.

The V call is TRBV7-9, the J call TRBJ2-5, with TRBD1 as a possible D gene (6 bases). The V end lost 2 bases, the J end lost 5 bases, and 9 bases lay between the germline ends. Per germline, CDR1 SEHNR and CDR2 FQNEAQ (reference sequence). The CDR3 runs 13 residues. Here the CDR3 reads CASSLQGWETQYF. The DNA of the CDR3 is TGTGCCAGCAGCTTACAGGGGTGGGAGACCCAGTACTTC.

The V and J genes are TRBV9 and TRBJ2-3; the D gene is possibly TRBD2 (6 bases). V was shortened by 4 bases and J by 5 bases, with 20 bases between the two germline ends. This CDR3 region has 16 residues. Germline-derived CDR1 and CDR2 are SGDLS and YYNGEE. CDR3 protein: CASSPILGTPQDTQYF. CDR3 nucleotide sequence: TGTGCCAGCAGCCCCATCCTAGGGACTCCTCAAGATACGCAGTATTTT.

In its sample, this clone was seen once. This rearrangement joins TRBV14 to TRBJ2-5; the match to TRBD1 covers 7 bases. Germline V gene data show CDR1 as SGHDN and CDR2 as FVKESK. The CDR3 consists of 15 residues. V shed 4 bases, J shed 7 bases, and the junction held 12 bases outside the gene matches. In DNA, the CDR3 is TGTGCCAGCAGCCTAGGGGGCCCGCCGTCAGTGACCCAGTACTTC. Protein: CASSLGGPPSVTQYF. Full variable domain (rest looked up from reference TRBV14 and TRBJ2-5): EAGVTQFPSHSVIEKGQTVTLRCDPISGHDNLYWYRRVMGKEIKFLLHFVKESKQDESGMPNNRFLAERTGGTYSTLKVQPAELEDSGVYFCASSLGGPPSVTQYFGPGTRLLVL.

This clone has ten or more counts. V usage is TRBV7-6 and J usage is TRBJ2-1; the match to TRBD2 covers 7 bases. V lost 0 bases and J lost 7; bases outside the gene matches: 3. This CDR3 is 14 amino acids long. Germline loops: CDR1 SGHVS, CDR2 FNYEAQ. The CDR3 sequence is CASSLAGGWNEQFF. Written as DNA, the CDR3 is TGTGCCAGCAGCTTAGCGGGAGGGTGGAATGAGCAGTTCTTC.

The chain combines TRBV6-6 with TRBJ2-2, with a possible D match to TRBD2 (6 bases). Trimming shortened V by 10 bases and J by 3 bases, and 18 bases separated the two germline ends. The CDR3 has 15 residues. Germline V gene lookup returns CDR1 MNHNY and CDR2 SVGAGI (reference sequence). The chain's CDR3 is CATPMGTGDTGELFF. Here the CDR3 DNA reads TGTGCCACCCCGATGGGAACGGGAGACACCGGGGAGCTGTTTTTT.

CDR3 DNA sequence: TGTGCCAGCAGCCCCAAGAGACTAGCTTTGAACACCGGGGAGCTGTTTTTT. Protein: CASSPKRLALNTGELFF. The chain links TRBV5-6 to TRBJ2-2; TRBD2 matches at 7 bases. The CDR3 length is 17 residues. Germline V gene data show CDR1 as SGHDT and CDR2 as YYEEEE. After removal of 4 bases from V and 1 base from J, the junction contained 10 bases not matched to a gene.

The chain uses TRBV10-3 and TRBJ1-3; no clear D. The CDR3 spans 14 residues. CDR1 is ENHRY, CDR2 SYGVKD, per germline. With 2 bases removed from V and 4 bases from J, the gap between germline ends came to 9 bases. CDR3: CAISERVTGNTIYF. The CDR3 DNA is TGTGCCATCAGTGAGCGGGTAACGGGAAACACCATATATTTT.

J is TRBJ2-3 and V is TRBV9, with 7 bases lining up with TRBD1. Germline V lookup: CDR1 SGDLS, CDR2 YYNGEE. The length of the CDR3 is 15 residues. V was clipped by 3 bases and J by 2 bases; unmatched bases: 6. CDR3 amino acids: CASSEAGGSTDTQYF. CDR3 bases: TGTGCCAGCAGCGAAGCAGGGGGTTCCACAGATACGCAGTATTTT.

This clone showed up just once. This chain uses TRBV7-3 with TRBJ2-1, with D hard to call. V lost 2 bases and J lost 9, with 14 bases in between. Germline assignment: CDR1 SGHTA and CDR2 FQGTGA. The CDR3 length is 14 residues. The CDR3 coding sequence is TGTGCCAGCAGCTTAGTGGCCCGTTCGGGTGAGCAGTTCTTC. Encoded protein: CASSLVARSGEQFF.

The J gene is TRBJ1-3, the V gene TRBV15; D perhaps matches TRBD1 (5 bases). Germline V gene sequence: CDR1 LNHNV, CDR2 YYDKDF (reference sequence). There are 17 residues in the CDR3. The V end lost 5 bases, the J end lost 3 bases, and 20 bases lay between the germline ends. The CDR3 DNA sequence: TGTGCCACCAGCTCCCGGGAGGGACGTTACAATGGAAACACCATATATTTT. It specifies CATSSREGRYNGNTIYF.

The J gene is TRBJ2-5, the V gene TRBV19; D is uncertain. The V end lost 3 bases, the J end lost 9 bases, and 17 bases lay between the germline ends. The CDR3 runs 14 residues. Germline loops: CDR1 LNHDA, CDR2 SQIVND (reference sequence). CDR3 protein: CASSIGSEIRAQYF. CDR3 bases: TGTGCCAGTAGTATCGGGTCAGAAATACGTGCCCAGTACTTC.

The chain employs TRBV29-1 and TRBJ1-1, with TRBD1 as a possible D gene (5 bases). V gave up 7 bases and J gave up 3 bases, with 15 bases separating them. CDR1 and CDR2 from the germline V gene are SQVTM and ANQGSEA. This CDR3 comprises 13 residues. CDR3 protein: CSARGGWDTEAFF. For the CDR3, the DNA is TGCAGCGCTCGGGGGGGGTGGGACACTGAAGCTTTCTTT.

This chain uses TRBV7-2 with TRBJ2-2; possibly TRBD1 for D (6 bases). The V end lost 1 base, the J end lost 6 bases, and 21 bases lay between the germline ends. CDR3 length: 18 residues. The germline V gene has CDR1 SGHTA and CDR2 FQGNSA. This CDR3 is CASSLVWLSSTGAGELFF. CDR3 in DNA: TGTGCCAGCAGCTTAGTGTGGCTGAGTTCGACAGGTGCCGGGGAGCTGTTTTTT.

CDR3 bases: TGTGCCAGCAGCTTAACGGGGACAGGGGAGAATGGCTACACCTTC. Translation gives CASSLTGTGENGYTF. The chain links TRBV7-6 to TRBJ1-2; TRBD1 agrees at 10 bases. With 2 bases clipped from V and 6 bases from J, the junction kept 6 bases outside the gene matches. This CDR3 contains 15 residues. Germline V CDR1 and CDR2: SGHVS, FNYEAQ.

The V call is TRBV28, the J call TRBJ1-1; D unresolved. This CDR3 region has 11 residues. CDR1 is MDHEN and CDR2 is SYDVKM in the germline V gene. V was cut by 5 bases and J by 7 bases, with 8 bases left in between. CDR3 residues: CASSPEVEAFF. CDR3 nucleotide sequence: TGTGCCAGCAGTCCCGAGGTTGAAGCTTTCTTT.

This clone has only one observation. The chain has TRBV18 and TRBJ2-7; D unresolved. Germline CDR1 KGHSH, CDR2 LQKENI. The V gene lost 0 bases and the J gene lost 3 bases, with 15 bases spanning the gap. CDR3 size: 16 residues. In DNA, the CDR3 is TGTGCCAGCTCACCACCGAGTCCCTTCCTCCTCTACGAGCAGTACTTC. Its protein product is CASSPPSPFLLYEQYF.

The rearrangement links TRBV30 to TRBJ1-1, with D perhaps matching TRBD1 (5 bases). Trimming removed 4 bases at V and 2 bases at J, with 17 bases between. Germline V gene sequence: CDR1 GTSNPN, CDR2 SVGIG (reference sequence). The CDR3 runs 15 residues. Written as DNA, the CDR3 is TGTGCCTGGAAAGGGAGGACAACGCGCAACACTGAAGCTTTCTTT. This encodes CAWKGRTTRNTEAFF. Supplemented by reference TRBV30 and TRBJ1-1, the full variable domain reads SQTIHQWPATLVQPVGSPLSLECTVEGTSNPNLYWYRQAAGRGLQLLFYSVGIGQISSEVPQNLSASRPQDRQFILSSKKLLLSDSGFYLCAWKGRTTRNTEAFFGQGTRLTVV.

V gene TRBV4-1 combines with J gene TRBJ2-5; D not resolved. Germline CDR1 and CDR2: MGHRA and YSYEKL. The V end lost 1 base, the J end lost 0 bases, and 9 bases lay between the germline ends. There are 15 residues in the CDR3. The CDR3 is CASSQGATDQETQYF. CDR3 bases: TGCGCCAGCAGCCAAGGGGCCACCGACCAAGAGACCCAGTACTTC.

The chain has TRBV6-6 and TRBJ2-7, with 9 bases matching TRBD1. Germline V CDR1 and CDR2: MNHNY, SVGAGI (reference sequence). The V gene end was trimmed by 10 bases and the J gene end by 6 bases; junction bases not matched to a gene: 16. This CDR3 region has 15 residues. The CDR3 DNA follows: TGTGCCACCCAGGATTCCGGGACAGGGTTTCGCGAGCAGTACTTC. This translates into CATQDSGTGFREQYF.

The V call is TRBV7-2, the J call TRBJ1-1, with D possibly being TRBD1 (6 bases). V dropped 1 base and J dropped 7 bases, with 10 bases sitting between them. This CDR3 contains 13 residues. Germline V gene data show CDR1 as SGHTA and CDR2 as FQGNSA. DNA of the CDR3: TGTGCCAGCAGCTTAGAAGGGGGGGGTGAAGCTTTCTTT. Protein: CASSLEGGGEAFF.